Listed below are T cell receptor beta chains from one sample, sequenced in a study of shared clonotypes between healthy human individuals. The repertoire was sequenced with immunoSEQ multiplex PCR; TCRdb's copy has only in-frame clones and lacks some. The data show a few million clones, approximately 92% seen once. The material sequenced was naive CD4+ T cells sorted from blood. These receptors were taken from a man younger than 35 in good health. Both conserved end residues are part of each CDR3. The order of the fields is D gene, V gene, J gene, clone size, CDR3 DNA, CDR3 protein. The D gene is left open where the match is weak. For some rows the clone size is stated as once, few or many, or as a class when expanded; others skip it.

d_call: -
v_call: TRBV5-1
j_call: TRBJ2-2
clone_size: -
cdr3_nt: TGCGCCAGCAACGAACCAACCGGGGAGCTGTTTTTT
cdr3_aa: CASNEPTGELFF

d_call: -
v_call: TRBV7-8
j_call: TRBJ1-2
clone_size: -
cdr3_nt: TGTGCCAGCAGCTTAGGGCAGGGTTATGGCTACACCTTC
cdr3_aa: CASSLGQGYGYTF

d_call: -
v_call: TRBV28
j_call: TRBJ1-1
clone_size: -
cdr3_nt: TGTGCCAGCAGTTTATTGGCAGGGCGAGCTTTCTTT
cdr3_aa: CASSLLAGRAFF

d_call: -
v_call: TRBV9
j_call: TRBJ2-3
clone_size: once
cdr3_nt: TGTGCCAGCAGCGTAGGCGGCCGAGGCACAGATACGCAGTATTTT
cdr3_aa: CASSVGGRGTDTQYF

d_call: -
v_call: TRBV11-2
j_call: TRBJ2-7
clone_size: -
cdr3_nt: TGTGCCAGCAGCTTGACAGGTCTCTACGAGCAGTACTTC
cdr3_aa: CASSLTGLYEQYF

d_call: -
v_call: TRBV2
j_call: TRBJ1-1
clone_size: few
cdr3_nt: TGTGCCAGCAGTGAAGCATTTAACACTGAAGCTTTCTTT
cdr3_aa: CASSEAFNTEAFF

d_call: -
v_call: TRBV7-9
j_call: TRBJ2-5
clone_size: -
cdr3_nt: TGTGCCAGCAGCTTAGTCGGGAGTGGGGTCCAAGAGACCCAGTACTTC
cdr3_aa: CASSLVGSGVQETQYF

d_call: -
v_call: TRBV29-1
j_call: TRBJ2-7
clone_size: -
cdr3_nt: TGCAGCGTTGGTCGTAAACTCAACTACGAGCAGTACTTC
cdr3_aa: CSVGRKLNYEQYF

d_call: TRBD1
v_call: TRBV28
j_call: TRBJ2-7
clone_size: -
cdr3_nt: TGTGCCAGCAGTTCTGGACAGGGGTACGAGCAGTACTTC
cdr3_aa: CASSSGQGYEQYF

d_call: TRBD2
v_call: TRBV7-2
j_call: TRBJ2-7
clone_size: -
cdr3_nt: TGTGCCAGCAGCTTAGGACGTGGCGGGAGGGTAGCCTACGAGCAGTACTTC
cdr3_aa: CASSLGRGGRVAYEQYF

d_call: -
v_call: TRBV7-2
j_call: TRBJ2-1
clone_size: -
cdr3_nt: TGTGCCAGCAGCTCAGACCTGTATGAGCAGTTCTTC
cdr3_aa: CASSSDLYEQFF

d_call: -
v_call: TRBV18
j_call: TRBJ2-1
clone_size: -
cdr3_nt: TGTGCCAGCTCACCACTGAGCGACAATGAGCAGTTCTTC
cdr3_aa: CASSPLSDNEQFF

d_call: TRBD1
v_call: TRBV2
j_call: TRBJ1-2
clone_size: -
cdr3_nt: TGTGCCAGCAGTGGTCGGACAGGGGGCGCGGGTGGCTACACCTTC
cdr3_aa: CASSGRTGGAGGYTF

d_call: TRBD1
v_call: TRBV5-1
j_call: TRBJ1-4
clone_size: -
cdr3_nt: TGCGCCAGCAGCTTATCAGGGGGCGATAAGGTTTTCGAAAAACTGTTTTTT
cdr3_aa: CASSLSGGDKVFEKLFF

d_call: TRBD1
v_call: TRBV5-4
j_call: TRBJ2-2
clone_size: -
cdr3_nt: TGTGCCAGCAGCTCAGGGGGACCGTACGGCGGGGAGCTGTTTTTT
cdr3_aa: CASSSGGPYGGELFF

d_call: -
v_call: TRBV18
j_call: TRBJ2-7
clone_size: -
cdr3_nt: TGTGCCAGCTCCCCCGGGGCCACATCCTACGAGCAGTACTTC
cdr3_aa: CASSPGATSYEQYF

d_call: -
v_call: TRBV7-2
j_call: TRBJ1-2
clone_size: -
cdr3_nt: TGTGCCAGCAGTTCACCTAATTGGAACCAAAGGTGGGGCTACACCTTC
cdr3_aa: CASSSPNWNQRWGYTF

d_call: -
v_call: TRBV5-1
j_call: TRBJ1-6
clone_size: once
cdr3_nt: TGCGCCAGCAGCTTGGCCTCCCAAGGGTCACCCCTCCACTTT
cdr3_aa: CASSLASQGSPLHF

d_call: -
v_call: TRBV6-1
j_call: TRBJ1-6
clone_size: -
cdr3_nt: TGTGCCAGCAGTGAAGCGGCAGGGTCTACACCCCTCCACTTT
cdr3_aa: CASSEAAGSTPLHF

d_call: -
v_call: TRBV6-5
j_call: TRBJ2-1
clone_size: -
cdr3_nt: TGTGCCAGCAGTTACGCCGGGGCCTACAATGAGCAGTTCTTC
cdr3_aa: CASSYAGAYNEQFF

d_call: TRBD1
v_call: TRBV18
j_call: TRBJ2-2
clone_size: -
cdr3_nt: TGTGCCAGCTCAAAAGACAGGGTGACCGGGGAGCTGTTTTTT
cdr3_aa: CASSKDRVTGELFF

d_call: -
v_call: TRBV30
j_call: TRBJ2-4
clone_size: once
cdr3_nt: TGTGCCTGGAGTGTACAGCGAGGGACTGTCCCTGCGGGGACCAAAAACATTCAGTACTTC
cdr3_aa: CAWSVQRGTVPAGTKNIQYF

d_call: -
v_call: TRBV6-6
j_call: TRBJ2-5
clone_size: -
cdr3_nt: TGTGCCAGCAGCCACCCTCTACCAAGGGGTGGAGAGACCCAGTACTTC
cdr3_aa: CASSHPLPRGGETQYF

d_call: TRBD1
v_call: TRBV18
j_call: TRBJ1-1
clone_size: -
cdr3_nt: TGTGCCAGCTCAGATTATACCGGGACAGGGAGCGCTGAAGCTTTCTTT
cdr3_aa: CASSDYTGTGSAEAFF

d_call: -
v_call: TRBV7-8
j_call: TRBJ2-5
clone_size: -
cdr3_nt: TGTGCCAGCAGCTCCCGGGCAGGGGAAGAGACCCAGTACTTC
cdr3_aa: CASSSRAGEETQYF

d_call: -
v_call: TRBV7-9
j_call: TRBJ1-6
clone_size: -
cdr3_nt: TGTGCCAGCAGCTTAGCTGGAGGGACACGGTCACCCCTCCACTTT
cdr3_aa: CASSLAGGTRSPLHF

d_call: -
v_call: TRBV7-3
j_call: TRBJ1-1
clone_size: -
cdr3_nt: TGTGCCAGCAGCCCCGGGGCAGGGGCGAACACTGAAGCTTTCTTT
cdr3_aa: CASSPGAGANTEAFF

d_call: -
v_call: TRBV5-6
j_call: TRBJ1-1
clone_size: -
cdr3_nt: TGTGCCAGCAGCCGGACGAGCACTGAAGCTTTCTTT
cdr3_aa: CASSRTSTEAFF

d_call: -
v_call: TRBV27
j_call: TRBJ1-5
clone_size: -
cdr3_nt: TGTGCCAGCAGTTTATCCGGAGAGGGAAACAATCAGCCCCAGCATTTT
cdr3_aa: CASSLSGEGNNQPQHF

d_call: -
v_call: TRBV7-9
j_call: TRBJ1-1
clone_size: -
cdr3_nt: TGTGCCAGCAGGAAGTCTCCGAACACTGAAGCTTTCTTT
cdr3_aa: CASRKSPNTEAFF

d_call: TRBD1
v_call: TRBV28
j_call: TRBJ1-5
clone_size: -
cdr3_nt: TGTGCCAGCAGTTTTTCCCGGGACAGAGAAAATCAGCCCCAGCATTTT
cdr3_aa: CASSFSRDRENQPQHF

d_call: TRBD1
v_call: TRBV6-5
j_call: TRBJ1-3
clone_size: -
cdr3_nt: TGTGCCAGCAGTTACTCGGGACAGCCCTCTGGAAACACCATATATTTT
cdr3_aa: CASSYSGQPSGNTIYF

d_call: -
v_call: TRBV6-6
j_call: TRBJ2-1
clone_size: -
cdr3_nt: TGTGCCAGCAGGACGGAGGGCCTGATAGGGAATGAGCAGTTCTTC
cdr3_aa: CASRTEGLIGNEQFF

d_call: -
v_call: TRBV19
j_call: TRBJ1-2
clone_size: once
cdr3_nt: TGTGCCAGTACCATGAGTGGGGGCTTGGCCTATGGCTACACCTTC
cdr3_aa: CASTMSGGLAYGYTF

d_call: -
v_call: TRBV4-1
j_call: TRBJ2-1
clone_size: -
cdr3_nt: TGCGCCAGCAGCCAAATAGGGGGAAAACTAGATCCGTTCTTC
cdr3_aa: CASSQIGGKLDPFF

d_call: TRBD2
v_call: TRBV19
j_call: TRBJ2-1
clone_size: -
cdr3_nt: TGTGCCAGTAGTTGGGCGGGAGGGTCCTACAATGAGCAGTTCTTC
cdr3_aa: CASSWAGGSYNEQFF

d_call: -
v_call: TRBV6-6
j_call: TRBJ1-1
clone_size: -
cdr3_nt: TGTGCCAGCAGTTACTACAGGGTTAACACTGAAGCTTTCTTT
cdr3_aa: CASSYYRVNTEAFF

d_call: -
v_call: TRBV28
j_call: TRBJ1-1
clone_size: -
cdr3_nt: TGTGCCAGCACCTTGACGGACCTGTTCATGAACACTGAAGCTTTCTTT
cdr3_aa: CASTLTDLFMNTEAFF

d_call: -
v_call: TRBV9
j_call: TRBJ2-3
clone_size: -
cdr3_nt: TGTGCCAGCAGCGTAGGAAGCGGACTAAGCACAGATACGCAGTATTTT
cdr3_aa: CASSVGSGLSTDTQYF

d_call: -
v_call: TRBV15
j_call: TRBJ2-1
clone_size: -
cdr3_nt: TGTGCCACCTCGATATCAGCAGGGTCCTACAATGAGCAGTTCTTC
cdr3_aa: CATSISAGSYNEQFF

d_call: -
v_call: TRBV18
j_call: TRBJ2-2
clone_size: -
cdr3_nt: TGTGCCAGCTCACCAAGCAGCGACGTGAGCACCGGGGAGCTGTTTTTT
cdr3_aa: CASSPSSDVSTGELFF

d_call: TRBD2
v_call: TRBV4-1
j_call: TRBJ2-3
clone_size: -
cdr3_nt: TGCGCCAGCAGACTGACTAGCGGGGGGAAAGCAGATACGCAGTATTTT
cdr3_aa: CASRLTSGGKADTQYF

d_call: TRBD1
v_call: TRBV7-7
j_call: TRBJ2-7
clone_size: few
cdr3_nt: TGTGCTAGCAGCTTACCGGGACAGGGGACCTACGAGCAGTACTTC
cdr3_aa: CASSLPGQGTYEQYF

d_call: TRBD1
v_call: TRBV6-1
j_call: TRBJ1-2
clone_size: -
cdr3_nt: TGTGCCAGCAGTGAACAGGGGGGGAATTTTTATGGCTACACCTTC
cdr3_aa: CASSEQGGNFYGYTF

d_call: -
v_call: TRBV4-3
j_call: TRBJ2-1
clone_size: -
cdr3_nt: TGCGCCAGCAGCCAAGATCTTCCGCTCATCCTCAATGAGCAGTTCTTC
cdr3_aa: CASSQDLPLILNEQFF

d_call: -
v_call: TRBV6-5
j_call: TRBJ2-7
clone_size: -
cdr3_nt: TGTGCCAGCAGTCGGGACACCAACTACGAGCAGTACTTC
cdr3_aa: CASSRDTNYEQYF

d_call: TRBD2
v_call: TRBV11-2
j_call: TRBJ2-5
clone_size: -
cdr3_nt: TGTGCCAGCAGCTTATCCCCTAGCGGGGGAGTACAAGAGACCCAGTACTTC
cdr3_aa: CASSLSPSGGVQETQYF

d_call: -
v_call: TRBV18
j_call: TRBJ2-2
clone_size: -
cdr3_nt: TGTGCCAGCTCACCACCCTCGGCTATGGGGGCCACCGGGGAGCTGTTTTTT
cdr3_aa: CASSPPSAMGATGELFF

d_call: -
v_call: TRBV7-2
j_call: TRBJ1-6
clone_size: -
cdr3_nt: TGTGCCAGCAGCTTAATTTTCGGGACACCAGTACGACATTCACCCCTCCACTTT
cdr3_aa: CASSLIFGTPVRHSPLHF

d_call: -
v_call: TRBV7-9
j_call: TRBJ2-1
clone_size: -
cdr3_nt: TGTGCCGGTAGCCGGGGTGCGAATGAGCAGTTCTTC
cdr3_aa: CAGSRGANEQFF